The TCR beta chain described here comes from a study of blood T cells in healthy people across ages. General study results and limits: The donors' CMV status was not determined, possibly confounding changes in expanded clonotypes.

V lost 6 bases and J lost 6, with 18 bases in between. The CDR3 totals 14 residues. Germline CDR1 reads DFQATT; CDR2 reads SNEGSKA (reference sequence). The second PCR ran roughly 7 to 12 cycles with a sample-barcoded 5' primer and J-beta primers. Using its own MiXCR run on the 5' RACE reads, TCRdb lists one record per CDR3 protein. The sample has about 1.4 million distinct CDR3 sequences; 59% are singletons. About this clonotype: No antigen is known for it.

The chain links TRBV20-1 to TRBJ2-1; D may match TRBD1 or TRBD2 (6 bases each). The clonotype was recovered from a man younger than 35 in good health. Sequenced input: blood. The chain's CDR3 is CSATDKGGINEQFF. The CDR3 coding sequence is TGCAGTGCCACAGACAAGGGGGGAATCAATGAGCAGTTCTTC.